The next 22 T cell receptor beta chains were all read from a single sample in a study of identical twins. TCRdb ran MiXCR on the 5' RACE reads and lists one entry per CDR3 protein. The sample yields hundreds of thousands of distinct CDR3 sequences, 9% to 15% seen once. These data were likewise used in another study, on yellow fever vaccine responses in identical twins.

The material sequenced was PBMCs. The origin of the receptors is a woman younger than 35 in good health.

The V and J genes are TRBV7-8 and TRBJ2-6, with TRBD1 matching 11 bases. Per the germline V gene, CDR1 is SGHVS and CDR2 is FQNEAQ. This CDR3 contains 17 residues. With V trimmed by 5 bases and J by 1 base, 4 bases remained unmatched. CDR3 loop: CASSRDRGYSGANVLTF. The CDR3 DNA follows: TGTGCCAGCAGCCGGGACAGGGGGTATTCTGGGGCCAACGTCCTGACTTTC. The whole variable domain, remainder taken from reference TRBV7-8 and TRBJ2-6, is GAGVSQSPRYKVAKRGQDVALRCDPISGHVSLFWYQQALGQGPEFLTYFQNEAQLDKSGLPSDRFFAERPEGSVSTLKIQRTQQEDSAVYLCASSRDRGYSGANVLTFGAGSRLTVL.

The chain joins TRBV21-1 to TRBJ1-4. TRBV21-1 corresponds to a pseudogene. This CDR3 is built from 16 residues. The CDR3: CASSPPAAHSKEKLFF. In nucleotides, the CDR3 is TGTGCCAGCAGCCCTCCGGCTGCCCACTCTAAGGAAAAACTGTTTTTT.

This clonotype has more than one count but fewer than ten. The gene calls are TRBV3-1 and TRBJ2-2; 7 positions match TRBD1. The germline gives CDR1 LGHDT, CDR2 YNNKEL (reference sequence). The V gene end was trimmed by 5 bases and the J gene end by 6 bases; junction bases not matched to a gene: 12. CDR3 length equals 16 residues. The CDR3 DNA reads as TGTGCCAGCAGCGGGAAAACAGGGGTTGAAGCCGGGGAGCTGTTTTTT. This codes for CASSGKTGVEAGELFF.

This clonotype was counted between two and nine times. The rearrangement links TRBV4-2 to TRBJ2-1, with 10 bases that match TRBD2. This CDR3 is built from 17 residues. Germline V gene lookup returns CDR1 LGHNA and CDR2 YNFKEQ. Trimming removed 4 bases from V and 6 bases from J; junction bases left unmatched: 12. This CDR3 is CASSLRLTSGIGNEQFF. The CDR3 DNA reads as TGTGCCAGCAGCCTCCGGCTAACTAGCGGGATTGGCAATGAGCAGTTCTTC.

Only a few counts were recorded for this clonotype. This chain connects TRBV27 to TRBJ2-7; 9 bases match TRBD1. Germline values: CDR1 MNHEY, CDR2 SMNVEV (reference sequence). J was trimmed by 2 bases and V by 5 bases; bases with no gene match: 10. CDR3 length: 16 residues. The CDR3 coding sequence is TGTGCCAGCAGTCCATACCCGGGGACAGGGACCTACGAGCAGTACGTC. Translating it yields CASSPYPGTGTYEQYV.

This clonotype was picked up one time. This chain uses TRBV21-1 with TRBJ1-2; the table names TRBD1, a call not compared with the DNA. TRBV21-1 is flagged as a pseudogene. This CDR3 contains 14 residues. CDR3: CASSKVTGNYGYTF. As DNA, the CDR3 is TGTGCCAGCAGCAAAGTGACAGGGAACTATGGCTACACCTTC.

This clonotype was observed many times. The chain couples TRBV5-1 to TRBJ2-3; TRBD2 aligns across 8 bases. The CDR3 is 16 amino acids. Per the germline V gene, CDR1 is SGHRS and CDR2 is YFSETQ. V gave up 5 bases and J gave up 0 bases; unmatched junction bases: 8. CDR3 coding DNA: TGCGCCAGCAGGTTCGGAGGACTAGCCAGCACAGATACGCAGTATTTT. Its protein product is CASRFGGLASTDTQYF. The full variable domain, in which reference TRBV5-1 and TRBJ2-3 provide the parts outside the CDR3, is KAGVTQTPRYLIKTRGQQVTLSCSPISGHRSVSWYQQTPGQGLQFLFEYFSETQRNKGNFPGRFSGRQFSNSRSEMNVSTLELGDSALYLCASRFGGLASTDTQYFGPGTRLTVL.

The chain is built from TRBV4-1 and TRBJ2-2; a possible D gene is TRBD2 (6 bases). Germline CDR1 and CDR2: MGHRA and YSYEKL. The CDR3 is made up of 14 amino acids. V was cut by 1 base and J by 6 bases, with 9 bases left in between. This CDR3 is CASSQVTGAGELFF. For the CDR3, the DNA is TGCGCCAGCAGCCAAGTTACGGGGGCCGGGGAGCTGTTTTTT.

The genes are TRBV10-3 and TRBJ1-1; D gene unclear. V was shortened by 6 bases and J by 1 base, with 15 bases between the two germline ends. Germline-derived CDR1 and CDR2 are ENHRY and SYGVKD. The CDR3 totals 15 residues. CDR3 bases: TGTGCCATCAGCCAAACAGAATCGACGAACACTGAAGCTTTCTTT. It codes for CAISQTESTNTEAFF.

The chain has TRBV28 and TRBJ2-1; 8 nucleotides align to TRBD2. Germline CDR1 is MDHEN and CDR2 is SYDVKM. J was trimmed by 0 bases and V by 10 bases; bases with no gene match: 8. The CDR3 is 15 residues long. The CDR3 sequence: CATLLAGSSYNEQFF. DNA for the CDR3: TGTGCCACCCTCTTAGCGGGGAGCTCCTACAATGAGCAGTTCTTC.

V is TRBV10-3 and J is TRBJ2-5; D remains ambiguous. There are 11 residues in the CDR3. Germline CDR1 and CDR2: ENHRY and SYGVKD. V lost 11 bases and J 2 bases, leaving 9 bases between the germline ends. In DNA, the CDR3 is TGTGCCGCCGGAACACAAGAGACCCAGTACTTC. Translation: CAAGTQETQYF.

The rearrangement uses TRBV27 and TRBJ2-3, with TRBD2 identical over 9 bases. J lost 0 bases, V lost 2 bases, and 6 bases had no gene match. Looked up from germline, CDR1 is MNHEY and CDR2 is SMNVEV (reference sequence). The CDR3 covers 17 residues. CDR3 in DNA: TGTGCCAGCAGTTTAAGACTAGCGGATTCTAGCACAGATACGCAGTATTTT. Translation: CASSLRLADSSTDTQYF.

This clonotype has more than one count but fewer than ten. This chain uses TRBV10-3 with TRBJ2-5, with 11 nucleotides matching TRBD2. CDR1 is ENHRY, CDR2 SYGVKD, per germline. This CDR3 contains 18 residues. With V trimmed by 6 bases and J by 4 bases, 16 bases remained unmatched. CDR3 nucleotide sequence: TGTGCCATCAGAGAACACCTAGCGGGGGGACGAGGGGGAGAGACCCAGTACTTC. Translated, it gives CAIREHLAGGRGGETQYF.

The chain carries TRBV4-1 and TRBJ1-2; D may be TRBD1 (5 bases). CDR3 size: 16 residues. V lost 3 bases to trimming and J lost 4 bases, with 18 bases between them. From germline, CDR1 is MGHRA and CDR2 YSYEKL. In DNA, the CDR3 is TGCGCCAGCAGCCAGGGACGCGAGAGGATCCTCTATGGCTACACCTTC. This gives the protein CASSQGRERILYGYTF.

This clonotype was seen only once. The chain links TRBV20-1 to TRBJ2-1; perhaps TRBD2 as D (5 bases). With 5 bases removed from V and 3 bases from J, the gap between germline ends came to 14 bases. Germline CDR1 and CDR2: DFQATT and SNEGSKA (reference sequence). This CDR3 is 14 amino acids long. The CDR3 spells CSAPVSGSYNEQFF. The DNA for the CDR3 is TGCAGTGCTCCCGTGTCGGGGAGCTACAATGAGCAGTTCTTC.

In this sample, this clonotype turned up a few times. Germline and junction disagree at one end, which may indicate a read error. The chain joins TRBV2 to TRBJ2-7, with D possibly called TRBD1 or TRBD2 (6 bases each). Germline CDR1 SNHLY, CDR2 FYNNEI. The CDR3 loop spans 15 amino acids. The CDR3 DNA is TGTGCCAGCAGTGAAACGGCAGGGGACTCCCACGAGCAGTACTTC. It codes for CASSETAGDSHEQYF.

In its sample, this clonotype was seen a few times. The rearrangement joins TRBV7-9 to TRBJ2-7; 9 bases align to TRBD1. The CDR3 runs 15 residues. Trimming removed 5 bases from V and 3 bases from J; junction bases left unmatched: 8. CDR1 is SEHNR, CDR2 FQNEAQ, per germline (reference sequence). The CDR3 loop is CASSPGGTGYYEQYF. CDR3 bases: TGTGCCAGCAGCCCAGGGGGGACAGGGTACTACGAGCAGTACTTC. Full variable domain (missing parts from reference TRBV7-9 and TRBJ2-7): DTGVSQNPRHKITKRGQNVTFRCDPISEHNRLYWYRQTLGQGPEFLTYFQNEAQLEKSRLLSDRFSAERPKGSFSTLEIQRTEQGDSAMYLCASSPGGTGYYEQYFGPGTRLTVT.

This clonotype was recorded at least ten times. V usage is TRBV10-2 and J usage is TRBJ2-5; 9 bases line up with TRBD2. V shed 7 bases and J 3 bases; nucleotides not matched to a gene: 3. The CDR3 runs to 13 residues. Germline lookup yields CDR1 WSHSY and CDR2 SAAADI. The CDR3 bases are TGCGCCAGCAATAGACTAGCGGAAGAGACCCAGTACTTC. Translation gives CASNRLAEETQYF.

CDR3 loop: CASSLMIGGGNTIYF. Written as DNA, the CDR3 is TGTGCCAGCAGCTTAATGATCGGTGGAGGAAACACCATATATTTT. V is TRBV7-3 and J is TRBJ1-3; D ambiguous. The CDR3 is 15 residues long. Trimming shortened V by 1 base and J by 4 bases, and 11 bases separated the two germline ends. The germline gives CDR1 SGHTA, CDR2 FQGTGA. The complete variable domain, with remaining parts taken from reference TRBV7-3 and TRBJ1-3, reads GAGVSQTPSNKVTEKGKYVELRCDPISGHTALYWYRQSLGQGPEFLIYFQGTGAADDSGLPNDRFFAVRPEGSVSTLKIQRTERGDSAVYLCASSLMIGGGNTIYFGEGSWLTVV.

In its sample, this clonotype was seen once. V usage is TRBV2 and J usage is TRBJ2-2, with 9 bases identical to TRBD2. CDR1 is SNHLY, CDR2 FYNNEI, per germline. The CDR3 covers 16 residues. Unmatched junction bases numbered 6, after V lost 3 bases and J lost 4 bases. The CDR3 sequence is CASSEEAGGRTGELFF. The CDR3 DNA sequence: TGTGCCAGCAGTGAGGAGGCGGGGGGGCGCACCGGGGAGCTGTTTTTT.

This clonotype appeared a few times. V and J are TRBV9 and TRBJ1-6; D perhaps matches TRBD1 (5 bases). Germline CDR1 and CDR2: SGDLS and YYNGEE. This CDR3 has 15 amino acids. V shed 7 bases and J shed 4 bases, with 15 bases lying between them. CDR3 DNA sequence: TGTGCCAGCGGCCCAGGGTTCGGGTATAATTCACCCCTCCACTTT. Amino acid sequence: CASGPGFGYNSPLHF.

The chain combines TRBV6-5 with TRBJ2-1, with D maybe TRBD2 (6 bases). Looked up from germline, CDR1 is MNHEY and CDR2 is SVGAGI. The CDR3 runs 15 residues. V lost 2 bases and J 6 bases, leaving 14 bases between the germline ends. CDR3: CASSYRAGTPNEQFF. CDR3 bases: TGTGCCAGCAGTTACCGGGCGGGAACTCCCAATGAGCAGTTCTTC.